The 5 T cell receptor beta chains presented below share a single source sample, sequenced in a study of blood T cell repertoires in COVID-19. The method was immunoSEQ multiplex PCR; TCRdb's version includes in-frame clones alone and lacks a portion of them. This sample has 87,000 or so clones, with 90% found just once. What was sequenced was peripheral blood. These receptors originate from a man between 18 and 35 years old with COVID-19, enrolled during active disease.

The CDR3 loop is CASTPGNQPQHF. The CDR3 DNA is TGTGCCAGTACCCCGGGCAATCAGCCCCAGCATTTT. The chain combines TRBV19 with TRBJ1-5; D is ambiguous. The CDR3 has 12 residues. Between the trimmed V and J ends, which lost 7 bases and 2 bases, there was a span of 6 bases. Looked up from germline, CDR1 is LNHDA and CDR2 is SQIVND (reference sequence). Full variable domain (missing parts from reference TRBV19 and TRBJ1-5): DGGITQSPKYLFRKEGQNVTLSCEQNLNHDAMYWYRQDPGQGLRLIYYSQIVNDFQKGDIAEGYSVSREKKESFPLTVTSAQKNPTAFYLCASTPGNQPQHFGDGTRLSIL.

This clone was seen a single time. The chain employs TRBV5-4 and TRBJ1-3; D perhaps matches TRBD1 (6 bases). The germline V gene has CDR1 SGHNT and CDR2 YYREEE (reference sequence). The ends were cut back, 9 bases at V and 2 bases at J, with 12 bases in the middle. The CDR3 runs 13 residues. The CDR3 bases are TGTGCCACCTCGACAGGACCTGGAAACACCATATATTTT. This sequence encodes CATSTGPGNTIYF.

The chain carries TRBV6-5 and TRBJ2-7; a weak D match, TRBD1 (5 bases). The CDR3 contains 12 residues. The V and J ends lost 6 bases and 6 bases respectively, with 12 bases between them. Germline CDR1 and CDR2: MNHEY and SVGAGI. Here the CDR3 reads CASSTSGFEQYF. DNA for the CDR3: TGTGCCAGCAGCACTTCAGGGTTCGAGCAGTACTTC.

Concerning this clone itself: The junction departs from germline at one end; a sequencing error may be responsible. The rearrangement uses TRBV5-1 and TRBJ2-3; D is possibly TRBD1 (5 bases). CDR3 length: 17 amino acids. CDR1 is SGHRS and CDR2 is YFSETQ in the germline V gene. CDR3 residues: CASSLFGGAGGTDTQYF. The CDR3 DNA is TGCGCCAGTAGCTTGTTTGGTGGGGCAGGCGGCACAGATACGCAGTATTTT.

The rearrangement links TRBV18 to TRBJ1-3; no clear D gene. With 2 bases removed from V and 0 bases from J, the gap between germline ends came to 11 bases. The germline gives CDR1 KGHSH, CDR2 LQKENI. The CDR3 spans 16 residues. The CDR3 sequence is CASSPSGGSSGNTIYF. CDR3 coding DNA: TGTGCCAGCTCACCATCGGGTGGTAGCTCTGGAAACACCATATATTTT.